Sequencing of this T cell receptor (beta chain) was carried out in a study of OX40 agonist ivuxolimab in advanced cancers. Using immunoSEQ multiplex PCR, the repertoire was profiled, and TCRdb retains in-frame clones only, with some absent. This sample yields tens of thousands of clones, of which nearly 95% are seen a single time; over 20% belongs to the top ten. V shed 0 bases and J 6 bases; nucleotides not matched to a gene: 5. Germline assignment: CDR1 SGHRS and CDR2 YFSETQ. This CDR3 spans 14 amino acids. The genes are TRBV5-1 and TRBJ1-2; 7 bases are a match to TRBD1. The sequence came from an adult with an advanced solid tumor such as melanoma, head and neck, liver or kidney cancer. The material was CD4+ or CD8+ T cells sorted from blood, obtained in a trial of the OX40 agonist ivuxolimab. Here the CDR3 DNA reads TGCGCCAGCAGCTTGGCCGGCAGGGGGGATGGCTACACCTTC. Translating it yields CASSLAGRGDGYTF.